This is a list of T cell receptor beta chains from one sample in a study of graft-versus-host responses after intestinal transplantation. For these receptors, no antigen is known. The table came from immunoSEQ multiplex PCR; TCRdb's copy has only in-frame clones and leaves some out. The sample comprises roughly 98,000 clones, about 93% of which are singletons, and 1.1% rests with the top ten. The specimen comprised unstimulated CD8+ T cells sorted from spleen or lymph node cells, sampled before transplant. These receptors were collected from a human donor who was the organ donor for an intestinal transplant. Both conserved end residues are part of each CDR3. The D gene is left open where the match is weak. Only part of the rows carry a size: once, few, many, or a class if the clone is expanded.

-,-,TRBV9,TRBJ1-2,TGTGCCAGCAGCGTAACGAGGGGCTACACCTTC,CASSVTRGYTF
once,-,TRBV21-1,TRBJ2-4,TGTGCCAGCAGCAAAGGGAGGGTAGCTTTGTCCAAAAACATTCAGTACTTC,CASSKGRVALSKNIQYF
-,-,TRBV21-1,TRBJ2-1,TGTGCCAGCAGCAATCTCCCCAAGGAGGATGAGCAGTTCTTC,CASSNLPKEDEQFF
-,TRBD2,TRBV11-3,TRBJ2-5,TGTGCCAGCAGCTTGAGACTAGCGGATCAAGAGACCCAGTACTTC,CASSLRLADQETQYF
-,TRBD1,TRBV15,TRBJ2-7,TGTGCCACCAGCGGGGGGACAGGGGAGGTTTACGAGCAGTACTTC,CATSGGTGEVYEQYF
-,-,TRBV7-2,TRBJ1-1,TGTGCCAGCAGCCGTACGATAATGGGAGTGGGGACTGAAGCTTTCTTT,CASSRTIMGVGTEAFF
-,-,TRBV2,TRBJ1-1,TGTGCCAGCAGTGAATTTGGTCAGGGTATCATGAACACTGAAGCTTTCTTT,CASSEFGQGIMNTEAFF
-,TRBD1,TRBV9,TRBJ1-4,TGTGCCAGCAGCGCGGACAGGAAGGACGCTAATGAAAAACTGTTTTTT,CASSADRKDANEKLFF
-,-,TRBV5-6,TRBJ1-4,TGTGCCAGCGGGATGGTATCGAGCGGGGGAAAAAAACTGTTTTTT,CASGMVSSGGKKLFF
-,TRBD1,TRBV28,TRBJ2-6,TGTGCCAGCAGTTTAGATATAACGGGGACAGGGCTTTCTGGGGCCAACGTCCTGACTTTC,CASSLDITGTGLSGANVLTF
-,-,TRBV5-1,TRBJ2-7,TGCGCCAGCAGCCCGGGATTGACCTACGAGCAGTACTTC,CASSPGLTYEQYF
-,-,TRBV7-8,TRBJ1-5,TGTGCCAGCAGCTTTTCACATAGCAATCAGCCCCAGCATTTT,CASSFSHSNQPQHF
-,TRBD2,TRBV28,TRBJ2-7,TGTGCCAGCAGTAGCGGGATAGCGACGTACGAGCAGTACTTC,CASSSGIATYEQYF
-,-,TRBV9,TRBJ1-2,TGTGCCAGCAGCGTAGAACAAGAGGAAGGCTACACCTTC,CASSVEQEEGYTF
-,-,TRBV19,TRBJ1-5,TGTGCCAGTAGTCTCCCGGGGATCAATCAGCCCCAGCATTTT,CASSLPGINQPQHF
-,-,TRBV27,TRBJ1-2,TGTGCCAGCAGTTTAACAGGGTCGGCTGGCTACACCTTC,CASSLTGSAGYTF
once,-,TRBV11-2,TRBJ1-2,TGTGCCAGCAGCTCCCCCTTGAACTATGGCTACACCTTC,CASSSPLNYGYTF
once,-,TRBV7-2,TRBJ1-1,TGTGCCAGCAGCTTGGACAGCCATGAAGCTTTCTTT,CASSLDSHEAFF
-,-,TRBV7-9,TRBJ2-7,TGTGCCAGCAGCCCCCCATCAGGCGGGGAAGAGCAGTACTTC,CASSPPSGGEEQYF
-,TRBD2,TRBV28,TRBJ2-7,TGTGCCAGCAGTTTCTACCTAGCGGACGAGCAGTACTTC,CASSFYLADEQYF
once,TRBD2,TRBV9,TRBJ2-5,TGTGCCAGCAGCGTAGCCCTAGCGGGGCAAGAGACCCAGTACTTC,CASSVALAGQETQYF
-,-,TRBV7-2,TRBJ1-2,TGTGCCAGCAGCCTCCTTCTCGGGTCTCCGGGCTACACCTTC,CASSLLLGSPGYTF
few,-,TRBV2,TRBJ1-2,TGTGCCAGCCCCGAGGGGGGGGCGCGGGGCTACACCTTC,CASPEGGARGYTF
-,-,TRBV5-6,TRBJ2-1,TGTGCCAGCAGCTTATCTCAGTACAATGAGCAGTTCTTC,CASSLSQYNEQFF
-,-,TRBV4-2,TRBJ2-2,TGTGCCAGCAGCCAAGCCCCGACCGGGTACACCGGGGAGCTGTTTTTT,CASSQAPTGYTGELFF
-,-,TRBV18,TRBJ2-1,TGTGCCAGCTCACCACCGGCAGGTTACAATGAGCAGTTCTTC,CASSPPAGYNEQFF